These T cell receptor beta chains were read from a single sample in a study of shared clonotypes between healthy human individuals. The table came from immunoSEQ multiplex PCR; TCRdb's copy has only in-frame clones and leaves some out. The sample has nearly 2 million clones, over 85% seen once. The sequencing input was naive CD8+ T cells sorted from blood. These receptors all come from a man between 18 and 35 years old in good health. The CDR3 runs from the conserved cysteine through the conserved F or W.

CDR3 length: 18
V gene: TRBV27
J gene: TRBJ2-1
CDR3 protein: CASSLYGGSGISYNEQFF

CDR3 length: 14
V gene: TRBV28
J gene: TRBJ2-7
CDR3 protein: CASSAGQISYEQYF

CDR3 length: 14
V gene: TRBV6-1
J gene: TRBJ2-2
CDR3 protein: CASSVRVATGELFF

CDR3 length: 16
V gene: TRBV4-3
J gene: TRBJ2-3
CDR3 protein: CASSQGPAGDPDTQYF

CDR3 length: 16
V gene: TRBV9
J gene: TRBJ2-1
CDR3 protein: CASSVASGLLYNEQFF

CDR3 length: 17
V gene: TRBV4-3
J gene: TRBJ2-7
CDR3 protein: CASSQAAGGPVSYEQYF

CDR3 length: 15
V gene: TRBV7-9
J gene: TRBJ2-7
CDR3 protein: CASSLYTGGSYEQYF

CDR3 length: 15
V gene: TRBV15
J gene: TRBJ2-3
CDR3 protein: CATSTRVGLGDTQYF

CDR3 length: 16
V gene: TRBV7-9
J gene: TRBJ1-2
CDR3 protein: CASSLASKTPYYGYTF

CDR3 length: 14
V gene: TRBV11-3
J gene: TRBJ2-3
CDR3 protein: CASSSGPVPDTQYF

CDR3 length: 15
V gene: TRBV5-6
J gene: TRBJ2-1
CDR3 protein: CASSPDRAIYNEQFF

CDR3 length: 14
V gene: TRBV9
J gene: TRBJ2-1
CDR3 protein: CASSVGFNYNEQFF

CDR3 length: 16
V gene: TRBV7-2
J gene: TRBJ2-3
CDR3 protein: CASSFSEEGGGDTQYF

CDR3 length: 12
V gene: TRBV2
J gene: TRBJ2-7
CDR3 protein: CASSDRGYEQYF

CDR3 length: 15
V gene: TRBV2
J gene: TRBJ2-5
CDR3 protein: CASTKGQGIMETQYF

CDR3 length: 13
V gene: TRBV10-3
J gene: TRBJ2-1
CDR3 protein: CAISESAYNEQFF

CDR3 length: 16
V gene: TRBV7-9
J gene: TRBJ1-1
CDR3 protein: CASSLAPGQGNTEAFF

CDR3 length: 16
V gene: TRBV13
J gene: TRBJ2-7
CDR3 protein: CASSQDHGTGAYEQYF

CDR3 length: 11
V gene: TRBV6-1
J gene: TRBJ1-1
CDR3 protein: CASRMTGGAFF

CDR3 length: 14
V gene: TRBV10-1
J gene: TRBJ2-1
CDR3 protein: CASSVSGAGDEQFF

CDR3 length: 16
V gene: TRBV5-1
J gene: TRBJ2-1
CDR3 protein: CASSLGTSASYNEQFF

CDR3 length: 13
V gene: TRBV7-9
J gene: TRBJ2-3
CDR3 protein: CASSNGSPRGQYF